A selection of T cell receptor beta chains follows, all from one sample in a study of cytomegalovirus exposure and HLA in healthy donors. TCRdb keeps only in-frame clones here, not all; method: immunoSEQ multiplex PCR. In the table there are 170,000 or so clones, approximately 78% of which are singletons. Sequenced: PBMCs. These receptors all stem from a woman aged 40 to 49 in good health and CMV-seronegative. Both conserved end residues are part of each CDR3. D genes are given only for firm matches. Not all rows give a size; the values are once, few, many and, for expanded clones, a class.

TRBV29-1	few	14	TRBJ1-1	TRBD1	TGCAGCGTCGCGATGGGACAGGGGGACGCTGAAGCTTTCTTT	CSVAMGQGDAEAFF
TRBV5-4	.	14	TRBJ1-2	.	TGTGCCAGCAGCTTGGGGGCAGGGAGGAATGGCTACACCTTC	CASSLGAGRNGYTF
TRBV29-1	.	13	TRBJ2-5	.	TGCAGCGTTCTAGACAGTGGAAAAGAGACCCAGTACTTC	CSVLDSGKETQYF
TRBV6-1	.	15	TRBJ1-1	.	TGTGCCAGCCCTAATGAGGGTGGAACGGACACTGAAGCTTTCTTT	CASPNEGGTDTEAFF
TRBV5-1	.	19	TRBJ1-6	TRBD1	TGCGCCAGCAGCTTGGGTCGAGGGACAGGGAGCTCCTATAATTCACCCCTCCACTTT	CASSLGRGTGSSYNSPLHF
TRBV6-1	.	15	TRBJ2-1	TRBD2	TGTGCCAGCAGTGAACTAGCGGGCAGGAACAATGAGCAGTTCTTC	CASSELAGRNNEQFF
TRBV27	few	13	TRBJ1-1	.	TGTGCCAGCAGTCCCCATCTCGGGGGTGAAGCTTTCTTT	CASSPHLGGEAFF
TRBV27	.	13	TRBJ1-5	TRBD1	TGTGCCAGCAGGGGGACAGTAAATCAGCCCCAGCATTTT	CASRGTVNQPQHF
TRBV9	.	15	TRBJ1-1	TRBD1	TGTGCCAGCAGCGCCGGACAGGGTAGATTTACTGAAGCTTTCTTT	CASSAGQGRFTEAFF
TRBV19	.	13	TRBJ2-7	.	TGTGCCAGTAGCCAGGGGTGGACCTACGAGCAGTACTTC	CASSQGWTYEQYF
TRBV5-1	.	17	TRBJ1-2	TRBD1	TGCGCCAGCAGCGACGGGACAGGCCCCTTCGTGCCCTATGGCTACACCTTC	CASSDGTGPFVPYGYTF
TRBV6-5	few	15	TRBJ1-1	TRBD1	TGTGCCAGCAGTTCCAACTCCGGGACAGCGACTGAAGCTTTCTTT	CASSSNSGTATEAFF
TRBV10-3	.	16	TRBJ2-7	.	TGTGCCAGCGCCTTCAGCTTGCAGGGGTCTAGGCACGAGCAGTACTTC	CASAFSLQGSRHEQYF
TRBV19	.	13	TRBJ1-1	.	TGTGCCAGTAGTATAACTTGGGAGGGGAGGGCTTTCTTT	CASSITWEGRAFF
TRBV4-2	many	15	TRBJ1-2	.	TGTGCCAGCAGCCAAGTGGGGCAGGCCTTATATGGCTACACCTTC	CASSQVGQALYGYTF
TRBV2	.	15	TRBJ1-1	.	TGTGCCAGCAGTGACTACCAACCGGGGGGAGACCAAGCTTTCTTT	CASSDYQPGGDQAFF
TRBV5-4	.	17	TRBJ2-3	TRBD2	TGTGCCAGCAGCGGAACTTTAGCGGGGGGGTTGGCAGATACGCAGTATTTT	CASSGTLAGGLADTQYF
TRBV19	.	15	TRBJ2-7	TRBD2	TGTGCCAGTAGCCCGGCCGGGACTACTACCTACGAGCAGTACTTC	CASSPAGTTTYEQYF
TRBV9	.	15	TRBJ2-7	TRBD2	TGTGCCAGCAGCATGGGACTAGCGGGATCCTACGAGCAGTACTTC	CASSMGLAGSYEQYF
TRBV6-1	.	15	TRBJ1-4	TRBD1	TGTGCCAGCACTCCAACAGGGGGCCTAAATGAAAAACTGTTTTTT	CASTPTGGLNEKLFF
TRBV2	.	13	TRBJ1-1	.	TGTGCCAGCAGTGAAGTAGTAAACACTGAAGCTTTCTTT	CASSEVVNTEAFF
TRBV6-5	few	15	TRBJ2-5	TRBD1	TGTGCCAGCAGTCCACGGACAGGGAGAGGGGAGACCCAGTACTTC	CASSPRTGRGETQYF